The 10 T cell receptor beta chains reported below all come from one sample, sequenced in a study of shared clonotypes between healthy human individuals. Using immunoSEQ multiplex PCR, the repertoire was profiled, and TCRdb retains in-frame clones only, with some absent. This table holds approximately 1,500,000 clones, roughly 97% found once. Sequences were obtained from naive CD4+ T cells sorted from blood. Subset denoted: CD45RA+ positively selected. These receptors originate from a young man in good health.

The chain carries TRBV9 and TRBJ1-5, with 7 bases aligning to TRBD1. V lost 0 bases and J lost 10; bases outside the gene matches: 10. The CDR3 consists of 15 residues. CDR1 is SGDLS, CDR2 YYNGEE, per germline. The CDR3 loop is CASSVGGDSVFPQHF. The CDR3 region has the DNA TGTGCCAGCAGCGTAGGCGGGGACAGTGTGTTTCCCCAGCATTTT.

This chain links TRBV6-6 with TRBJ2-7, with 11 bases fitting TRBD2. The CDR3 runs to 15 residues. The V segment lost 0 bases and the J segment 6 bases; nucleotides outside the gene matches: 4. Germline CDR1 reads MNHNY; CDR2 reads SVGAGI (reference sequence). CDR3 nucleotides: TGTGCCAGCAGTTACTCTAAGACTAGCGGGACCGAGCAGTACTTC. This translates into CASSYSKTSGTEQYF.

J is TRBJ2-1 and V is TRBV11-3; 9 nucleotides align to TRBD1. In germline, CDR1 is SGHNT, CDR2 YENEEA. The CDR3 has 15 residues. V was clipped by 5 bases and J by 5 bases; unmatched bases: 7. This chain's CDR3 is CASSDRDRVNNEQFF. The CDR3 DNA reads TGTGCCAGCAGCGACCGGGACAGGGTAAACAATGAGCAGTTCTTC.

V and J are TRBV7-2 and TRBJ2-1; tentatively, D is TRBD2 (6 bases). Trimming left V 0 bases short and J 0 bases short, with 12 bases between. Looked up from germline, CDR1 is SGHTA and CDR2 is FQGNSA. CDR3 length equals 17 residues. CDR3 in amino acids: CASSLAGGTGSYNEQFF. CDR3 nucleotides: TGTGCCAGCAGCTTAGCGGGCGGGACCGGCTCCTACAATGAGCAGTTCTTC. The complete variable domain, with remaining parts taken from reference TRBV7-2 and TRBJ2-1, reads GAGVSQSPSNKVTEKGKDVELRCDPISGHTALYWYRQSLGQGLEFLIYFQGNSAPDKSGLPSDRFSAERTGGSVSTLTIQRTQQEDSAVYLCASSLAGGTGSYNEQFFGPGTRLTVL.

The chain is built from TRBV5-5 and TRBJ2-5; perhaps TRBD1 as D (5 bases). Trimming left V 0 bases short and J 0 bases short, with 15 bases between. Germline V gene data show CDR1 as SGHKS and CDR2 as YYEKEE (reference sequence). This CDR3 comprises 17 residues. The CDR3 reads CASSLAGTGLYQETQYF. The DNA for the CDR3 is TGTGCCAGCAGCTTGGCCGGCACAGGCCTCTACCAAGAGACCCAGTACTTC.

The chain uses TRBV19 and TRBJ2-3; D not certain. Trimming took off 3 bases at V and 2 bases at J, with 9 bases between the two ends. Germline V gene data show CDR1 as LNHDA and CDR2 as SQIVND (reference sequence). The CDR3 contains 14 residues. The CDR3 reads CASSILGFTDTQYF. For the CDR3, the DNA is TGTGCCAGTAGTATCCTGGGATTCACAGATACGCAGTATTTT.

This chain joins TRBV11-3 and TRBJ2-1; D is undetermined. This CDR3 comprises 20 residues. V was shortened by 6 bases and J by 4 bases, with 31 bases between the two germline ends. Per germline, CDR1 SGHNT and CDR2 YENEEA. CDR3 region: CASSRSGTVRARSFYNEQFF. The CDR3 DNA reads as TGTGCCAGCAGTCGCTCGGGTACGGTGCGTGCCCGGTCATTTTACAATGAGCAGTTCTTC.

The genes are TRBV18 and TRBJ2-1; TRBD2 matches at 10 bases. CDR3 size: 17 residues. V lost 1 base and J lost 9; bases outside the gene matches: 12. The germline V gene has CDR1 KGHSH and CDR2 LQKENI. The CDR3 sequence: CASSPRATSGKSSEQFF. CDR3 coding DNA: TGTGCCAGCTCACCACGGGCAACTAGCGGGAAATCAAGTGAGCAGTTCTTC.

V usage is TRBV6-4 and J usage is TRBJ1-2; unclear D gene. The CDR3 totals 13 residues. The V gene's germline CDR1 is MRHNA and CDR2 SNTAGT. V was shortened by 0 bases and J by 7 bases, with 9 bases between the two germline ends. The CDR3 DNA is TGTGCCAGCAGTGACTCCACAGTGGGTGGCTACACCTTC. Translating gives CASSDSTVGGYTF.

The chain couples TRBV19 to TRBJ1-5, with a tentative D call TRBD1 (5 bases). This CDR3 spans 16 amino acids. In germline, CDR1 is LNHDA, CDR2 SQIVND (reference sequence). V shed 2 bases and J shed 3 bases, with 14 bases lying between them. This CDR3 reads CASSIWGVGDNQPQHF. The DNA for the CDR3 is TGTGCCAGTAGTATATGGGGGGTCGGAGACAATCAGCCCCAGCATTTT.